Below, one TCR beta chain is given with its context. The data were obtained in a study of blood T cell repertoires in COVID-19. Study-wide context: Acute-phase and convalescent COVID-19 samples originated in the United States, Italy and Spain. In each case, the material was cDNA or gDNA derived from T cells, B-cell-depleted T cells, or PBMCs.

Only in-frame clones appear in the TCRdb table, and some are missing; sequencing was by immunoSEQ multiplex PCR. The sample carries 210,000 or so clones, around nine tenths recorded once. The V gene lost 6 bases and the J gene lost 3 bases, with 15 bases spanning the gap. The CDR3 has 15 amino acids. Germline CDR1 and CDR2: ENHRY and SYGVKD. Material: peripheral blood. The rearrangement links TRBV10-3 to TRBJ2-1; D perhaps matches TRBD1 (5 bases). The TCR comes from a middle-aged woman who had recovered from COVID-19. This chain's CDR3 is CAIRKDIYSYNEQFF. In nucleotides, the CDR3 is TGTGCCATCAGGAAGGACATCTACAGCTACAATGAGCAGTTCTTC.